These T cell receptor beta chains were read from a single sample in a study of Tregs in tolerant kidney transplant recipients. Generated by immunoSEQ multiplex PCR, the TCRdb table keeps only in-frame clones and is missing some. The repertoire includes tens of thousands of clones, under 95% of them detected once, and roughly 1.7% sits in the top ten. Sequencing was performed on CD4+ T cells from blood (PBMCs), taken 12 months after the transplant. The receptors were sampled from a human patient who received a combined kidney and bone marrow transplant. Some T cells here may be from the graft donor. Each CDR3 is given with its conserved first and last residue. A D gene is named only where the DNA matches it firmly. A row's size may be missing; if present it is once, few, many or a size class.

TRBJ1-3 | - | - | TRBV5-1 | TGCGCCAGCAGCTTGGTAGCGGGTTCGACTGGAAACACCATATATTTT | CASSLVAGSTGNTIYF
TRBJ1-2 | few | TRBD1 | TRBV7-2 | TGTGCCAGCAGCCGGACAGGAGACTATGGCTACACCTTC | CASSRTGDYGYTF
TRBJ2-7 | - | TRBD1 | TRBV7-9 | TGTGCCAGCAGCTTACTACGGCCAGGGGGCGGGGACGAGCAGTACTTC | CASSLLRPGGGDEQYF
TRBJ2-7 | - | - | TRBV4-2 | TGTGCCAGCAGCCAAGATGGATCCCTTCAGGGCCACGAGCAGTACTTC | CASSQDGSLQGHEQYF
TRBJ1-1 | - | - | TRBV18 | TGTGCCAGCTCACCAAGGCAGCCTTTGAGGACTGAAGCTTTCTTT | CASSPRQPLRTEAFF
TRBJ2-5 | - | TRBD1 | TRBV7-2 | TGTGCCAGCAGCCAAAGGACAGGGGCGGGGGAGACCCAGTACTTC | CASSQRTGAGETQYF
TRBJ2-1 | - | TRBD1 | TRBV2 | TGTGCCAGCTGGGACAGGGGATTTGGCGAGCAGTTCTTC | CASWDRGFGEQFF
TRBJ2-1 | - | TRBD1 | TRBV11-3 | TGTGCCAGCAGCTGGGACAGCTACCAACAGTTCTTC | CASSWDSYQQFF
TRBJ1-4 | few | TRBD1 | TRBV4-2 | TGTGCCAGCAGCCAACCAGGGGGCCTGAAGGAAAAACTGTTTTTT | CASSQPGGLKEKLFF
TRBJ2-3 | - | - | TRBV19 | TGTGCCAGTAGTACCCTTGGAGCGTCTCCAGATACGCAGTATTTT | CASSTLGASPDTQYF
TRBJ2-5 | few | - | TRBV11-1 | TGTGCCAGCAGCCCTCACTATACGGAAGAGACCCAGTACTTC | CASSPHYTEETQYF
TRBJ1-1 | once | TRBD1 | TRBV25-1 | TGTGCCAGCAGTTCGACGGACAGGGTCTCTGAAGCTTTCTTT | CASSSTDRVSEAFF
TRBJ1-6 | - | - | TRBV30 | TGTGCCTGGAGTGCTTACCGGGGAGGGAGCTCCTATAATTCACCCCTCCACTTT | CAWSAYRGGSSYNSPLHF
TRBJ2-1 | - | TRBD1 | TRBV27 | TGTGCCAGCAGTCGTCCGGGACAGGGCTCCTACAATGAGCAGTTCTTC | CASSRPGQGSYNEQFF
TRBJ2-7 | - | TRBD1 | TRBV4-2 | TGTGCCAGCAGCCAAGAGGACAGGGACCCCTACGAGCAGTACTTC | CASSQEDRDPYEQYF
TRBJ2-1 | - | TRBD2 | TRBV30 | TGTGCCTGGAGTGGACTAGCGGGGTCAATCTACAATGAGCAGTTCTTC | CAWSGLAGSIYNEQFF
TRBJ2-2 | - | TRBD1 | TRBV7-8 | TGTGCCAGCAGAGTCGGGACAGGCTACACCGGGGAGCTGTTTTTT | CASRVGTGYTGELFF
TRBJ2-6 | - | TRBD1 | TRBV4-3 | TGCGCCAGCAGCCCCAGGGACAGGAGTACTGGGGCCAACGTCCTGACTTTC | CASSPRDRSTGANVLTF
TRBJ2-1 | - | TRBD1 | TRBV6-4 | TGTGCCAGCAGTTATATGGACAGGGGAAGGGGTGAGCAGTTCTTC | CASSYMDRGRGEQFF
TRBJ2-3 | - | TRBD2 | TRBV6-5 | TGTGCCAGCGCTCGCGGGGGGCCGCCAGATACGCAGTATTTT | CASARGGPPDTQYF
TRBJ1-6 | - | TRBD1 | TRBV2 | TGTGCCAGCAGGGAGGGACAGGGGAGCTATAATTCACCCCTCCACTTT | CASREGQGSYNSPLHF
TRBJ2-5 | - | TRBD2 | TRBV27 | TGTGCCAGCAGTCGGACTAGCGGGGGAGTCACGGGGACCCAGTACTTC | CASSRTSGGVTGTQYF
TRBJ2-7 | - | - | TRBV30 | TGTGCCTGGAGTAAGGGACACAGCAGCGAGCAGTACTTC | CAWSKGHSSEQYF
TRBJ1-6 | - | TRBD1 | TRBV4-1 | TGCGCCAGCAGCTCCATACCCCGGACAGGGGTTAGATCCCCCCTCCACTTT | CASSSIPRTGVRSPLHF
TRBJ1-2 | once | TRBD1 | TRBV7-8 | TGTGCCAGCAGCCAGGACAGGGAGGGCTACACCTTC | CASSQDREGYTF
TRBJ2-7 | - | TRBD1 | TRBV19 | TGTGCCAGTAGTATGAGGACAGGGGGTATATACGAGCAGTACTTC | CASSMRTGGIYEQYF
TRBJ2-5 | - | - | TRBV7-2 | TGTGCCAGCAGCCCGACTAGAAGGGAGACCCAGTACTTC | CASSPTRRETQYF
TRBJ2-2 | - | TRBD2 | TRBV4-2 | TGTGCCAGCAGCCAAAAAGAGGGGACTAGCGGGAGGGCCTATACCGGGGAGCTGTTTTTT | CASSQKEGTSGRAYTGELFF
TRBJ2-6 | - | - | TRBV19 | TGTGCCAGTAGTACCAACTCTGGGGCCAACGTCCTGACTTTC | CASSTNSGANVLTF
TRBJ2-2 | - | TRBD1 | TRBV7-3 | TGTGCCAGCAGCTTAACCAATGTCGTGGCAGGGGGAACCGGGGAGCTGTTTTTT | CASSLTNVVAGGTGELFF
TRBJ2-6 | - | - | TRBV11-3 | TGTGCCAGCAGCTTTAGTGGGGCCAACGTCCTGACTTTC | CASSFSGANVLTF
TRBJ1-2 | - | - | TRBV19 | TGTGCCAGTAGTATCCCGTTACCAGCTAACTATGGCTACACCTTC | CASSIPLPANYGYTF
TRBJ1-2 | once | TRBD1 | TRBV27 | TGTGCCAGCAAGTCACCCCTCCGGGACAGTCATGGCTACACCTTC | CASKSPLRDSHGYTF
TRBJ2-2 | - | TRBD1 | TRBV7-3 | TGTGCCAGCAGCCGACAGGGGCGGAACACCGGGGAGCTGTTTTTT | CASSRQGRNTGELFF
TRBJ2-2 | - | TRBD1 | TRBV10-3 | TGTGCCATCAGTGACCGAGGGGGCAAGGGCACCGGGGAGCTGTTTTTT | CAISDRGGKGTGELFF
TRBJ1-5 | - | - | TRBV7-3 | TGTGCCAGCAGCTTAGACAGGCGGGATCAGCCCCAGCATTTT | CASSLDRRDQPQHF
TRBJ2-1 | - | - | TRBV18 | TGTGCCAGCTCAAACGGGGGAAACGAGCAGTTCTTC | CASSNGGNEQFF
TRBJ2-3 | - | TRBD2 | TRBV2 | TGTGCCAGCAGTAGGACTAGCGGGATAGATACGCAGTATTTT | CASSRTSGIDTQYF
TRBJ1-2 | - | - | TRBV5-4 | TGTGCCAGCAGCTCCGTAGTCTATGGCTACACCTTC | CASSSVVYGYTF
TRBJ2-1 | - | TRBD2 | TRBV19 | TGTGCCAGTAGAATTAGCGGGGGGGCCATTAATGAGCAGTTCTTC | CASRISGGAINEQFF
TRBJ1-2 | - | - | TRBV18 | TGTGCCAGCTCACCTCAGACAGGTTTTATCTATGGCTACACCTTC | CASSPQTGFIYGYTF
TRBJ2-1 | - | - | TRBV7-7 | TGTGCCAGCAGCTTAGGCGGGACTCACAATGAGCAGTTCTTC | CASSLGGTHNEQFF
TRBJ1-5 | - | - | TRBV2 | TGTGCCAGCAGTGATCCAGATCAGCCCCAGCATTTT | CASSDPDQPQHF
TRBJ1-4 | - | TRBD1 | TRBV18 | TGTGCCAGCTCACGCGACGCAGGGGGCTCGGCTAATGAAAAACTGTTTTTT | CASSRDAGGSANEKLFF
TRBJ2-7 | - | - | TRBV2 | TGTGCCAGCAGAAAAACCAGACAGAGCTCCTACGAGCAGTACTTC | CASRKTRQSSYEQYF
TRBJ2-7 | - | TRBD2 | TRBV7-3 | TGTGCCAGCAGCATAACTAGCGGGGGGTCCTACGAGCAGTACTTC | CASSITSGGSYEQYF
TRBJ2-7 | - | TRBD1 | TRBV7-3 | TGTGCCAGCAGCTTAATCCCGGGACAGGTTTACGAGCAGTACTTC | CASSLIPGQVYEQYF
TRBJ1-2 | - | - | TRBV25-1 | TGTGCCAGCAGCAGAGGACTGGCAGTCCCTAACTATGGCTACACCTTC | CASSRGLAVPNYGYTF
TRBJ1-3 | - | - | TRBV5-1 | TGCGCCGGCAGCTTGGGAGTCTCTGGAAACACCATATATTTT | CAGSLGVSGNTIYF
TRBJ2-1 | - | TRBD2 | TRBV5-4 | TGTGCCAGCAGCTTGGTGGGTAGCGGGAGGGGGAATGAGCAGTTCTTC | CASSLVGSGRGNEQFF
TRBJ2-5 | - | - | TRBV6-5 | TGTGCCAGCAGTTACAATCCCGGGACTGGAGAGACCCAGTACTTC | CASSYNPGTGETQYF
TRBJ1-5 | once | - | TRBV21-1 | TGTGCCAGCAGCAAAGGACAGGCGAGCAATCAGCCCCAGCATTTT | CASSKGQASNQPQHF
TRBJ2-7 | - | - | TRBV5-4 | TGTGCCAGCAGCTTGGGGGCGTTTTACGAGCAGTACTTC | CASSLGAFYEQYF
TRBJ2-3 | - | - | TRBV29-1 | TGCAGCGTTCGTGAGGGGGCAGATACGCAGTATTTT | CSVREGADTQYF
TRBJ2-7 | - | - | TRBV5-6 | TGTGCCAGCAGCCTCAGGGGGGTGGATTACGAGCAGTACTTC | CASSLRGVDYEQYF
TRBJ2-5 | - | TRBD2 | TRBV5-4 | TGTGCCAGCAGTCCTCGGCGCGGGGGTAATAAAGAGACCCAGTACTTC | CASSPRRGGNKETQYF